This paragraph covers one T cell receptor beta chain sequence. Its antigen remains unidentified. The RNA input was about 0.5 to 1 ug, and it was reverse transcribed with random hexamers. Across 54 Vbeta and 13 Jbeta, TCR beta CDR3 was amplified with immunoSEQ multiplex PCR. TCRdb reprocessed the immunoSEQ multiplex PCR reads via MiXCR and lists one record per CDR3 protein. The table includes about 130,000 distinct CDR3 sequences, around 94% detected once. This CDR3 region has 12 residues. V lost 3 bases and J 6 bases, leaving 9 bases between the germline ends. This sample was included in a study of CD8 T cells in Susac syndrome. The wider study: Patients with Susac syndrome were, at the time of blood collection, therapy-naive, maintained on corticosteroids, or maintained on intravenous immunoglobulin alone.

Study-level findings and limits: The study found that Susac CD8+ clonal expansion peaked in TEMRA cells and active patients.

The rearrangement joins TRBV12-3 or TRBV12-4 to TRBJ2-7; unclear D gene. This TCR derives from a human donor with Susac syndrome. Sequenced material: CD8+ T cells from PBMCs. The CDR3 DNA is TGTGCCAGCAGTTTCATATTAGCCGAGCAGTACTTC. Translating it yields CASSFILAEQYF.